These T cell receptor beta chains were read from a single sample in a study of response to subunit inactivated influenza vaccine. TCRdb processed the RT-PCR reads anew with MiXCR; each CDR3 protein has one entry. The repertoire holds a few hundred thousand distinct CDR3 sequences, with 14% as singletons. Source: PBMCs from blood, taken 12 days after vaccination. The receptors shown here come from a man between 50 and 59 years old who received an inactivated influenza vaccine. CDR3s include the opening cysteine and the closing phenylalanine or tryptophan. D genes are given only for firm matches. Size tells how often a clone was seen (once, few, many) or the class of an expanded clone, and some rows leave it out.

abundance: .; v_gene: TRBV12-2; len: 17; j_gene: TRBJ2-7; d_gene: .; CDR3aa: CASRLVCRLLEQGEQYF; CDR3nt: TGTGCAAGTCGCTTGGTATGTCGGCTCCTCGAGCAGGGCGAGCAGTACTTC
abundance: .; v_gene: TRBV5-1; len: 16; j_gene: TRBJ2-3; d_gene: TRBD2; CDR3aa: CASSFRSGGAPPEKYF; CDR3nt: TGCGCCAGCAGCTTCCGTAGCGGGGGGGCACCCCCTGAGAAGTATTTT
abundance: .; v_gene: TRBV24-1; len: 14; j_gene: TRBJ2-3; d_gene: .; CDR3aa: CATSETLFTDTQYF; CDR3nt: TGTGCCACCAGTGAAACACTATTCACAGATACGCAGTATTTT
abundance: many; v_gene: TRBV7-9; len: 14; j_gene: TRBJ2-1; d_gene: .; CDR3aa: CASSLGASRNPQFF; CDR3nt: TGTGCCAGCAGCTTAGGGGCTAGCCGGAACCCCCAGTTCTTC
abundance: once; v_gene: TRBV2; len: 20; j_gene: TRBJ2-3; d_gene: TRBD2; CDR3aa: CASSEAGASGGPLLTDTQYF; CDR3nt: TGTGCCAGCAGTGAAGCCGGGGCTAGCGGGGGGCCCCTCCTAACAGATACGCAGTATTTT
abundance: .; v_gene: TRBV5-6; len: 15; j_gene: TRBJ2-3; d_gene: .; CDR3aa: CASTPNREYTDTQYF; CDR3nt: TGTGCCAGCACCCCAAATCGGGAATACACAGATACGCAGTATTTT
abundance: .; v_gene: TRBV12-3/TRBV12-4; len: 12; j_gene: TRBJ2-1; d_gene: .; CDR3aa: CASSSRDYEQFF; CDR3nt: TGTGCCAGCAGTTCCCGGGACTATGAGCAGTTCTTC
abundance: .; v_gene: TRBV3-1; len: 15; j_gene: TRBJ1-4; d_gene: .; CDR3aa: CASSQERQLNEKLFF; CDR3nt: TGTGCCAGCAGCCAAGAGCGGCAGCTCAATGAAAAACTGTTTTTT
abundance: few; v_gene: TRBV20-1; len: 13; j_gene: TRBJ2-5; d_gene: .; CDR3aa: CSASTRGQETQYF; CDR3nt: TGCAGTGCTAGCACAAGGGGACAAGAGACCCAGTACTTC
abundance: few; v_gene: TRBV15; len: 14; j_gene: TRBJ1-1; d_gene: .; CDR3aa: CATSRDNGATEAFF; CDR3nt: TGTGCCACCAGCAGAGATAACGGGGCTACTGAAGCTTTCTTT
abundance: .; v_gene: TRBV25-1; len: 16; j_gene: TRBJ2-2; d_gene: .; CDR3aa: CASSEFVRGGSGELFF; CDR3nt: TGTGCCAGCAGTGAATTTGTTCGTGGTGGTTCCGGGGAGCTGTTTTTT
abundance: .; v_gene: TRBV5-1; len: 17; j_gene: TRBJ2-3; d_gene: TRBD2; CDR3aa: CASSLEPSGRAEDTQYF; CDR3nt: TGCGCCAGCAGCCTGGAGCCTAGCGGGAGGGCCGAAGATACGCAGTATTTT
abundance: .; v_gene: TRBV7-2; len: 16; j_gene: TRBJ2-4; d_gene: .; CDR3aa: CASTLMGGGRGNIQYF; CDR3nt: TGTGCCAGCACCCTAATGGGAGGGGGCAGAGGAAACATTCAGTACTTC
abundance: .; v_gene: TRBV2; len: 15; j_gene: TRBJ2-3; d_gene: TRBD2; CDR3aa: CASSLAGSASDTQYF; CDR3nt: TGTGCCAGCAGTTTAGCGGGGTCGGCTTCAGATACGCAGTATTTT
abundance: few; v_gene: TRBV2; len: 15; j_gene: TRBJ2-1; d_gene: .; CDR3aa: CASSESRRFNNEQFF; CDR3nt: TGTGCCAGCAGTGAGTCTAGAAGGTTCAACAATGAGCAGTTCTTC
abundance: few; v_gene: TRBV10-3; len: 14; j_gene: TRBJ2-1; d_gene: .; CDR3aa: CAHRPGPESNEQFF; CDR3nt: TGTGCCCACCGGCCGGGGCCGGAGAGCAATGAGCAGTTCTTC
abundance: few; v_gene: TRBV20-1; len: 14; j_gene: TRBJ2-1; d_gene: .; CDR3aa: CSARDLSSYNEQFF; CDR3nt: TGCAGTGCTCGGGACCTGAGCTCCTACAATGAGCAGTTCTTC
abundance: .; v_gene: TRBV7-2; len: 14; j_gene: TRBJ2-1; d_gene: .; CDR3aa: CASGQRPGSYEQFF; CDR3nt: TGTGCCAGCGGGCAAAGGCCAGGCTCTTATGAGCAGTTCTTC
abundance: many; v_gene: TRBV4-1; len: 14; j_gene: TRBJ2-2; d_gene: .; CDR3aa: CASRPQANTGELFF; CDR3nt: TGCGCCAGTCGTCCCCAGGCGAACACCGGGGAGCTGTTTTTT
abundance: few; v_gene: TRBV2; len: 15; j_gene: TRBJ2-2; d_gene: .; CDR3aa: CASRAATGNTGELFF; CDR3nt: TGTGCCAGCAGAGCAGCAACAGGGAACACCGGGGAGCTGTTTTTT
abundance: .; v_gene: TRBV6-2/TRBV6-3; len: 13; j_gene: TRBJ1-1; d_gene: TRBD1; CDR3aa: CASSPDRVTEAFF; CDR3nt: TGTGCCAGCAGCCCGGACAGGGTCACTGAAGCTTTCTTT
abundance: .; v_gene: TRBV24-1; len: 18; j_gene: TRBJ2-1; d_gene: .; CDR3aa: CATSDSPARRTTYNEQFF; CDR3nt: TGTGCCACCAGTGATTCTCCTGCTAGGCGGACGACCTACAATGAGCAGTTCTTC
abundance: .; v_gene: TRBV5-1; len: 17; j_gene: TRBJ2-3; d_gene: TRBD2; CDR3aa: CASSLVASGARTDTQYF; CDR3nt: TGCGCCAGCAGCTTGGTGGCTAGCGGGGCACGCACAGATACGCAGTATTTT
abundance: .; v_gene: TRBV7-9; len: 15; j_gene: TRBJ2-5; d_gene: .; CDR3aa: CASSLAIGRRETQYF; CDR3nt: TGTGCCAGCAGCTTAGCAATCGGAAGGAGGGAGACCCAGTACTTC
abundance: .; v_gene: TRBV20-1; len: 15; j_gene: TRBJ1-4; d_gene: .; CDR3aa: CSAFVPGRENEKLFF; CDR3nt: TGCAGTGCTTTCGTCCCGGGACGGGAAAATGAAAAACTGTTTTTT
abundance: few; v_gene: TRBV6-2/TRBV6-3; len: 15; j_gene: TRBJ2-5; d_gene: .; CDR3aa: CASSYRPSRRETQYF; CDR3nt: TGTGCCAGCAGTTACAGGCCTTCACGACGCGAGACCCAGTACTTC
abundance: few; v_gene: TRBV7-7; len: 13; j_gene: TRBJ2-7; d_gene: .; CDR3aa: CASSIGRDYEQYF; CDR3nt: TGTGCTAGCAGTATAGGACGGGACTACGAGCAGTACTTC
abundance: .; v_gene: TRBV27; len: 13; j_gene: TRBJ1-1; d_gene: .; CDR3aa: CASSLSGGLEAFF; CDR3nt: TGTGCCAGCAGTTTATCAGGGGGGCTTGAAGCTTTCTTT
abundance: few; v_gene: TRBV7-9; len: 14; j_gene: TRBJ2-5; d_gene: .; CDR3aa: CASSPGTPQETQYF; CDR3nt: TGTGCCAGCAGCCCCGGGACGCCACAAGAGACCCAGTACTTC
abundance: few; v_gene: TRBV28; len: 17; j_gene: TRBJ1-4; d_gene: TRBD1; CDR3aa: CASSSPGGAATNEKLFF; CDR3nt: TGTGCCAGCAGTTCTCCAGGGGGCGCGGCTACTAATGAAAAACTGTTTTTT
abundance: few; v_gene: TRBV4-3; len: 17; j_gene: TRBJ2-4; d_gene: .; CDR3aa: CASSQDFPGLGKNIQYF; CDR3nt: TGCGCCAGCAGCCAAGATTTTCCGGGCCTCGGCAAAAACATTCAGTACTTC
abundance: .; v_gene: TRBV5-1; len: 15; j_gene: TRBJ2-1; d_gene: TRBD2; CDR3aa: CASSYSSGGGNEQFF; CDR3nt: TGCGCCAGCAGCTACTCTAGCGGGGGGGGCAATGAGCAGTTCTTC
abundance: .; v_gene: TRBV13; len: 14; j_gene: TRBJ2-3; d_gene: TRBD1; CDR3aa: CASSWGQYTDTQYF; CDR3nt: TGTGCCAGCAGCTGGGGACAGTACACAGATACGCAGTATTTT
abundance: .; v_gene: TRBV7-2; len: 14; j_gene: TRBJ2-3; d_gene: .; CDR3aa: CASSLNPYTDTQYF; CDR3nt: TGTGCCAGCAGCTTGAACCCGTACACAGATACGCAGTATTTT
abundance: few; v_gene: TRBV29-1; len: 12; j_gene: TRBJ2-1; d_gene: .; CDR3aa: CSVGQAGDEQFF; CDR3nt: TGCAGCGTTGGCCAGGCCGGGGATGAGCAGTTCTTC
abundance: .; v_gene: TRBV29-1; len: 18; j_gene: TRBJ2-1; d_gene: TRBD2; CDR3aa: CSAKGLAGVFGFYNEQFF; CDR3nt: TGCAGCGCCAAGGGACTAGCGGGAGTTTTTGGTTTCTACAATGAGCAGTTCTTC
abundance: .; v_gene: TRBV20-1; len: 12; j_gene: TRBJ2-5; d_gene: .; CDR3aa: CSATGSGETQYF; CDR3nt: TGCAGTGCCACAGGGAGTGGGGAGACCCAGTACTTC
abundance: few; v_gene: TRBV5-1; len: 15; j_gene: TRBJ2-1; d_gene: TRBD2; CDR3aa: CASSPPAGGRSEQFF; CDR3nt: TGCGCCAGCAGCCCTCCAGCGGGGGGGCGTAGTGAGCAGTTCTTC
abundance: .; v_gene: TRBV28; len: 15; j_gene: TRBJ2-1; d_gene: TRBD1; CDR3aa: CASSLWDRGNNEQFF; CDR3nt: TGTGCCAGCAGTTTATGGGACAGGGGCAACAATGAGCAGTTCTTC
abundance: few; v_gene: TRBV9; len: 12; j_gene: TRBJ2-1; d_gene: .; CDR3aa: CASSVGIGEQFF; CDR3nt: TGTGCCAGCAGCGTAGGTATCGGTGAGCAGTTCTTC
abundance: .; v_gene: TRBV5-1; len: 16; j_gene: TRBJ2-3; d_gene: .; CDR3aa: CASRGGTAGTTDTQYF; CDR3nt: TGCGCCAGCAGGGGGGGAACGGCGGGGACAACAGATACGCAGTATTTT